This TCR beta chain stems from a study of T cell clonotyping in hematopoietic cell transplantation. CDR3 length equals 15 residues. V lost 5 bases and J 2 bases, leaving 16 bases between the germline ends. Germline assignment: CDR1 SGHVS and CDR2 FQNEAQ. Samples: about 28 days before transplant, then days 30, 100 and 180 after. Overall study results and limits: Pathologically expanded recipient clonotypes increased progressively from day 30 to day 180 as diversity fell. At the given depth, recipient repertoires were over 95% de novo clonotypes.

As concerns this clone: Its antigen is not identified.

The table came from immunoSEQ multiplex PCR; TCRdb's copy has only in-frame clones and leaves some out. The sample holds around 9,000 clones, nearly 80% seen once. Here the sequenced sample was peripheral blood mononuclear cells, taken 180 days after allogeneic stem cell transplant. This clonotype was sampled from a female patient aged 50-60 years who had an allogeneic stem cell transplant from a related donor, so the T cells may come from the graft donor. Some clones in this sample may be carry-over from other donors' samples. The chain links TRBV7-8 to TRBJ2-7; TRBD1 or TRBD2 may be the D gene (5 bases each). The CDR3 sequence is CASSPTGRTAYEQYF. The CDR3 region has the DNA TGTGCCAGCAGCCCTACGGGACGCACAGCCTACGAGCAGTACTTC.